A single sample gave rise to the 17 T cell receptor beta chains below, sequenced in a study of blood T cell repertoires in COVID-19. TCRdb keeps only in-frame clones here, not all; method: immunoSEQ multiplex PCR. The sample records about 15,000 clones, about 88% being singletons. Sequenced input: peripheral blood. The receptors here all came from a man between 60 and 70 years old with acute or convalescent COVID-19.

This sequence joins TRBV6-2 or TRBV6-3 and TRBJ2-2; D possibly corresponds to TRBD2 (6 bases). Germline values: CDR1 MNHEY, CDR2 SVGEGT. With 5 bases removed from V and 4 bases from J, the gap between germline ends came to 14 bases. The CDR3 sequence is 15 residues long. This CDR3 is CASSETRSSTGELFF. CDR3 coding DNA: TGTGCCAGCAGTGAGACTAGATCAAGCACCGGGGAGCTGTTTTTT.

The chain carries TRBV6-2 or TRBV6-3 and TRBJ1-5; no definite D call. V dropped 0 bases and J dropped 0 bases, with 9 bases sitting between them. The CDR3 runs 16 residues. Germline CDR1 and CDR2: MNHEY and SVGEGT. CDR3 nucleotide sequence: TGTGCCAGCAGTTACTCTCGGGAGGATAGCAATCAGCCCCAGCATTTT. Amino acids: CASSYSREDSNQPQHF.

The V gene is TRBV6-5, the J gene TRBJ2-5, with a possible D match to TRBD2 (5 bases). There are 13 residues in the CDR3. Germline V gene sequence: CDR1 MNHEY, CDR2 SVGAGI. V was trimmed by 0 bases and J by 9 bases, leaving 11 bases between them. The CDR3, as DNA: TGTGCCAGCAGTTACTCGAAGGAGCGGTCCCAGTACTTC. Amino acids: CASSYSKERSQYF.

V gene TRBV2 combines with J gene TRBJ2-5, with a possible D match to TRBD2 (5 bases). The CDR3 spans 13 residues. Deletions cut 8 bases from V and 5 bases from J, with 15 bases between. Germline lookup yields CDR1 SNHLY and CDR2 FYNNEI. In DNA, the CDR3 is TGTGCCAGCGTGGCCAGGAGGATGGAGACCCAGTACTTC. Translation gives CASVARRMETQYF.

This clone was seen a handful of times. The chain uses TRBV10-3 and TRBJ2-7, with 9 bases lining up with TRBD1. This CDR3 is built from 14 residues. Trimming at V came to 7 bases and at J to 4 bases, leaving 8 bases not matched to a gene. Germline CDR1 ENHRY, CDR2 SYGVKD. The CDR3 protein is CAIKPGQGIYEQYF. As DNA, the CDR3 is TGTGCCATCAAACCGGGACAGGGTATTTACGAGCAGTACTTC.

The CDR3 DNA reads TGTGCCAGCAGTATACAGGTCAACACTGAAGCTTTCTTT. Protein sequence: CASSIQVNTEAFF. The chain carries TRBV6-4 and TRBJ1-1, with D tentatively TRBD1 (5 bases). This CDR3 spans 13 amino acids. The germline V gene encodes CDR1 MRHNA and CDR2 SNTAGT. Trimming removed 5 bases at V and 2 bases at J, with 9 bases between.

The CDR3 sequence: CASSPTSGGRTDTQYF. The CDR3 nucleotides are TGTGCCAGCTCACCAACTAGCGGGGGTCGCACAGATACGCAGTATTTT. The chain has TRBV18 and TRBJ2-3; 11 positions match TRBD2. Trimming removed 2 bases from V and 1 base from J; junction bases left unmatched: 2. The germline CDR1 and CDR2 sequences are KGHSH and LQKENI. There are 16 residues in the CDR3.

The CDR3 loop reads CASSSGTRYAGYTF. For the CDR3, the DNA is TGTGCCAGCAGTTCCGGGACAAGATACGCAGGTTACACCTTC. The V gene is TRBV28, the J gene TRBJ1-2; a weak D match, TRBD1 (6 bases). Germline V gene sequence: CDR1 MDHEN, CDR2 SYDVKM. Trimming took off 4 bases at V and 11 bases at J, with 20 bases between the two ends. The CDR3 totals 14 residues.

The genes are TRBV25-1 and TRBJ2-5, with D possibly TRBD1 on 5 matching bases. The CDR3 length is 14 residues. CDR1 is MGHDK, CDR2 SYGVNS, per germline. V lost 3 bases and J 4 bases, leaving 12 bases between the germline ends. This CDR3 is CASSEQGTRETQYF. CDR3 in DNA: TGTGCCAGCAGTGAGCAGGGAACTCGAGAGACCCAGTACTTC.

V usage is TRBV28 and J usage is TRBJ2-5; D not certain. V dropped 7 bases and J dropped 5 bases, with 11 bases sitting between them. The length of the CDR3 is 12 residues. The germline V gene encodes CDR1 MDHEN and CDR2 SYDVKM. The CDR3 protein is CASKPAGETQYF. As DNA, the CDR3 is TGTGCCAGCAAGCCCGCCGGGGAGACCCAGTACTTC.

The CDR3 coding sequence is TGTGCCAGTAGTACAGGGTTGGGTTACGAGCAGTACTTC. Encoded protein: CASSTGLGYEQYF. The gene calls are TRBV19 and TRBJ2-7, with a tentative D call TRBD1 (5 bases). Germline V gives CDR1 LNHDA, CDR2 SQIVND (reference sequence). CDR3 size: 13 residues. Trimming removed 4 bases at V and 4 bases at J, with 11 bases between.

This clone was recorded once. The chain employs TRBV19 and TRBJ1-2, with TRBD1 matching 10 bases. CDR1 is LNHDA and CDR2 is SQIVND in the germline V gene (reference sequence). V shed 9 bases and J 3 bases; nucleotides not matched to a gene: 4. This CDR3 region has 13 residues. CDR3 loop: CARGTGEHYGYTF. CDR3 DNA sequence: TGTGCCAGGGGGACAGGGGAGCACTATGGCTACACCTTC.

The J gene is TRBJ2-7, the V gene TRBV30; D call uncertain. Germline CDR1 GTSNPN, CDR2 SVGIG (reference sequence). The CDR3 extends over 11 amino acids. Trimming shortened V by 1 base and J by 7 bases, and 8 bases separated the two germline ends. The CDR3 region is CAWSGAREQYF. As DNA, the CDR3 is TGTGCCTGGAGTGGGGCAAGGGAGCAGTACTTC.

The rearrangement links TRBV3-1 (or the pseudogene TRBV3-2) to TRBJ1-2; D not certain. The CDR3 has 14 amino acids. With 1 base removed from V and 4 bases from J, the gap between germline ends came to 10 bases. In germline, CDR1 is LGHDT, CDR2 YNNKEL (reference sequence). The chain's CDR3 is CASSQGPSGYGYTF. The CDR3 DNA sequence: TGTGCCAGCAGCCAAGGTCCCAGCGGCTATGGCTACACCTTC.

V usage is TRBV5-1 and J usage is TRBJ2-5; possible D gene TRBD1, 6 bases. This CDR3 has 13 amino acids. Trimming removed 3 bases from V and 4 bases from J, with 10 bases in between. CDR1 SGHRS and CDR2 YFSETQ come from the germline V gene. The CDR3 nucleotides read TGCGCCAGCAGCTCGGGGACACTAGAGACCCAGTACTTC. Amino acid sequence: CASSSGTLETQYF.

In its sample, this clone was seen a few times. This chain joins TRBV28 and TRBJ2-7; 7 bases match TRBD2. The CDR3 is made up of 14 amino acids. Looked up from germline, CDR1 is MDHEN and CDR2 is SYDVKM. V trimming: 5 bases; J trimming: 0 bases; junction bases outside the gene matches: 4. The CDR3 is CASSVGGSSYEQYF. Written as DNA, the CDR3 is TGTGCCAGCAGTGTTGGCGGGAGCTCCTACGAGCAGTACTTC.

This sequence joins TRBV15 and TRBJ1-2, with D tentatively TRBD1 (6 bases). V dropped 5 bases and J dropped 0 bases, with 13 bases sitting between them. This CDR3 contains 15 residues. From germline, CDR1 is LNHNV and CDR2 YYDKDF (reference sequence). CDR3 sequence: CATSSGGQANYGYTF. CDR3 nucleotide sequence: TGTGCCACCAGCTCCGGGGGGCAAGCTAACTATGGCTACACCTTC.